This entry lists 6 T cell receptor beta chains sequenced from one sample in a study of T cell repertoires in cytomegalovirus infection. TCRdb reanalysed the reads using MiXCR and keeps one entry per CDR3 protein. The sample consists of under 200,000 distinct CDR3 sequences, roughly 30% of them appearing once. The sample was PBMCs. The receptor source for this set is a human donor in good health (CMV status not recorded). Some clones in this sample may be carry-over from other donors' samples.

The chain couples TRBV12-3 or TRBV12-4 to TRBJ2-2, with D tentatively TRBD2 (5 bases). This CDR3 is 14 amino acids long. V was pared by 6 bases and J by 1 base, with 9 bases between. The CDR3 is CASSPGRNTGELFF. The CDR3 nucleotides are TGTGCCAGCAGCCCGGGGAGGAACACCGGGGAGCTGTTTTTT.

The chain recombines TRBV27 with TRBJ1-5; no clear D. Germline CDR1 and CDR2: MNHEY and SMNVEV (reference sequence). V was trimmed by 4 bases and J by 3 bases, leaving 10 bases between them. This CDR3 has 14 amino acids. This CDR3 reads CASSWQAVNQPQHF. CDR3 DNA: TGTGCCAGCAGTTGGCAGGCTGTCAATCAGCCCCAGCATTTT.

This clonotype has more than one count but fewer than ten. The chain carries TRBV7-6 and TRBJ1-1, with D unresolved. CDR1 and CDR2 (germline): SGHVS, FNYEAQ. The CDR3 contains 13 residues. V was trimmed by 4 bases and J by 3 bases, leaving 9 bases between them. CDR3 loop: CASSSEEYTEAFF. Here the CDR3 DNA reads TGTGCCAGCAGCTCCGAGGAGTACACTGAAGCTTTCTTT.

This clonotype was counted a few times. The chain has TRBV11-2 and TRBJ2-2; D unclear. V lost 0 bases and J 0 bases, leaving 8 bases between the germline ends. The CDR3 runs to 16 residues. CDR1 and CDR2 (germline): SGHAT, FQNNGV. DNA of the CDR3: TGTGCCAGCAGCTTAGAGAAGGTCGCGAACACCGGGGAGCTGTTTTTT. Encoded protein: CASSLEKVANTGELFF.

The genes are TRBV5-1 and TRBJ2-1; tentatively, D is TRBD2 (6 bases). In germline, CDR1 is SGHRS, CDR2 YFSETQ. The V gene lost 7 bases and the J gene lost 2 bases, with 13 bases spanning the gap. This CDR3 comprises 14 residues. The CDR3 spells CASSLASAYNEQFF. The DNA for the CDR3 is TGCGCCAGCTCACTAGCTTCAGCCTACAATGAGCAGTTCTTC.

This clonotype showed up just a few times. The gene calls are TRBV29-1 and TRBJ1-2; 9 nucleotides align to TRBD1. The germline V gene has CDR1 SQVTM and CDR2 ANQGSEA. The CDR3 is 13 amino acids. J gave up 10 bases and V 6 bases, and 12 bases lay outside the gene matches. DNA for the CDR3: TGCAGCGTCCGGGGACAGGGTAATATGGACTACACCTTC. It specifies CSVRGQGNMDYTF.